Described below is a single T cell receptor beta chain sequence and its context. The target antigen is unknown. Unique molecular identifiers were attached to individual cDNA molecules within the library. TCRdb processed the reads anew with MiXCR; each CDR3 protein has one entry. Here the sample spans about 320 distinct CDR3 sequences, approximately 44% being singletons. These data originate in a study of human T cells and chemical hapten exposure. Study as a whole: TCR yields per sample varied, mainly owing to small pooled library volume differences.

Treatment: therapeutic diphenylcyclopropenone sensitization with weekly scalp DPC. Unfractionated whole blood served as the source for total RNA extraction. Whole-study results and caveats: Expanded TCRs were compared with controls, and the expanded TCRs formed significantly more large CDR3 similarity clusters.

The CDR3 sequence is 19 residues long. After removal of 6 bases from V and 3 bases from J, the junction contained 14 bases not matched to a gene. Germline assignment: CDR1 SEHNR and CDR2 FQNEAQ (reference sequence). The sequence derives from an adult with alopecia areata. Some clones in this sample may be carry-over from other donors' samples. This table probably holds off-target reads from a library built for another chain. The sample here was whole blood, taken before DPC sensitization or 2, 6, or about 24 weeks after (not recorded which). V and J are TRBV7-9 and TRBJ2-3; 14 positions match TRBD2. CDR3 bases: TGTGCCAGCAGTGAGCCATCCGGGACTAGCGGGAGTTATACAGATACGCAGTATTTT. It encodes CASSEPSGTSGSYTDTQYF.